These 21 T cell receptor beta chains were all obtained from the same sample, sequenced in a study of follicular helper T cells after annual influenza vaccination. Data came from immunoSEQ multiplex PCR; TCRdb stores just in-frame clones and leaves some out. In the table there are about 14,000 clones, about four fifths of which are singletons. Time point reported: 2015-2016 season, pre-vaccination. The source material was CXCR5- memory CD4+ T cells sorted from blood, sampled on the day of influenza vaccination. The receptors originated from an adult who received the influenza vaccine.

CDR3 nucleotides: TGTGCCAGCACCTACGACAACTCCGGGACAGGGGGCAGGTATAATTCACCCCTCCACTTT. The encoded protein is CASTYDNSGTGGRYNSPLHF. The gene calls are TRBV7-8 and TRBJ1-6, with 12 positions matching TRBD1. Germline CDR1 and CDR2: SGHVS and FQNEAQ. The junction had 17 bases not matched to a gene; V was cut back by 7 bases and J by 4 bases. This CDR3 is built from 20 residues.

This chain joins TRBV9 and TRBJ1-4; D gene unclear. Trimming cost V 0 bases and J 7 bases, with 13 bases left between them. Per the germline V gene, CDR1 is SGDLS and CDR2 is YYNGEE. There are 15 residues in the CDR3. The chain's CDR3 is CASSVDLGGAEKLFF. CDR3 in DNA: TGTGCCAGCAGCGTAGACCTGGGTGGCGCTGAAAAACTGTTTTTT.

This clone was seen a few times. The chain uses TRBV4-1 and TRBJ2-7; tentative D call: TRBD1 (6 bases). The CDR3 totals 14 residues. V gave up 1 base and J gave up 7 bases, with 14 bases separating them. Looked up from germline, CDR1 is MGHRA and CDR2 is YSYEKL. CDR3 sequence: CASSQGTAPREQYF. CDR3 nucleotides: TGCGCCAGCAGCCAAGGGACAGCGCCTAGGGAGCAGTACTTC.

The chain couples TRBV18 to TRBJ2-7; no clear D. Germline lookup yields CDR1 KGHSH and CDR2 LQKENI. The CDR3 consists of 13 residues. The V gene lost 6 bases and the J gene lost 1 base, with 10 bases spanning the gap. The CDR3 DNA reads TGTGCCAGCTCCCTACCGACGTCCTACGAGCAGTACTTC. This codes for CASSLPTSYEQYF.

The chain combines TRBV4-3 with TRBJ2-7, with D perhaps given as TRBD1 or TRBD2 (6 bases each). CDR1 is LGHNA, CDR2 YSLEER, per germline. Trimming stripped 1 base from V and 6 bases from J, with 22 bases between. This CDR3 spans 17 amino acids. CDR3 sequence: CASSQALSGARGLEQYF. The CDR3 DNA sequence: TGCGCCAGCAGCCAAGCCCTCTCGGGGGCGAGGGGACTCGAGCAGTACTTC.

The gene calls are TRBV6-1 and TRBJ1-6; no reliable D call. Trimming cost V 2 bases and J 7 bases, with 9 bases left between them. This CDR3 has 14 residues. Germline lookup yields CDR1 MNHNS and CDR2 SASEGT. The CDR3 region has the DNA TGTGCCAGCAGTGAAAGTTGGCAGAATTCACCCCTCCACTTT. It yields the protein CASSESWQNSPLHF.

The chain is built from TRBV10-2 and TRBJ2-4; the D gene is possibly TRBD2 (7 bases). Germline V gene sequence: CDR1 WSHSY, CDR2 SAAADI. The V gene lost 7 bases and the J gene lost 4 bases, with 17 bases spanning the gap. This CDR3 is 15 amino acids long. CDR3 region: CASTPVGGGKNIQYF. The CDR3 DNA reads TGCGCCAGCACCCCAGTAGGGGGGGGGAAAAACATTCAGTACTTC.

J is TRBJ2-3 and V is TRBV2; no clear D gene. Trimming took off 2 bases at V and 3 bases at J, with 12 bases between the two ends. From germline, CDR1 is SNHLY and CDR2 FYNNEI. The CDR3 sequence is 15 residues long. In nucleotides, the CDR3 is TGTGCCAGCAGTGAATCTAGAGCGAAAACAGATACGCAGTATTTT. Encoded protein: CASSESRAKTDTQYF.

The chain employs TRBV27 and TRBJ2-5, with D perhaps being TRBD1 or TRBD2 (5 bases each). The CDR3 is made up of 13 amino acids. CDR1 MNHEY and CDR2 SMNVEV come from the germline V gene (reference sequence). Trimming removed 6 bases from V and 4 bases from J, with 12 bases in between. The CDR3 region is CASRQWDGETQYF. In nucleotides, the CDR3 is TGTGCCAGCAGGCAGTGGGACGGAGAGACCCAGTACTTC.

The chain's CDR3 is CASSYRAARREKLFF. In DNA, the CDR3 is TGTGCCAGCAGTTACAGGGCAGCCAGACGTGAAAAACTGTTTTTT. The chain joins TRBV6-5 to TRBJ1-4; the D is unclear. Per the germline V gene, CDR1 is MNHEY and CDR2 is SVGAGI. V was trimmed by 2 bases and J by 7 bases, leaving 14 bases between them. This CDR3 spans 15 amino acids.

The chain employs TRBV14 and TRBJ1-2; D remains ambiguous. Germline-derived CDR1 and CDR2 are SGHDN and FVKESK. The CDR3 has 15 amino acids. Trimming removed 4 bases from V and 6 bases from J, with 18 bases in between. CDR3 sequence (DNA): TGTGCCAGCAGCCCCTTTGACCTCTCCCGAAATGGCTACACCTTC. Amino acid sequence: CASSPFDLSRNGYTF.

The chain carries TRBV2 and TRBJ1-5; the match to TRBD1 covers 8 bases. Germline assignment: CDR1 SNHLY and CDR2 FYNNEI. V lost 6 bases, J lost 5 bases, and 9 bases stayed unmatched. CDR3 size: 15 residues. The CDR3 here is CASSGVRGQHQPQHF. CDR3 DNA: TGTGCCAGCAGCGGAGTCAGGGGGCAACATCAGCCCCAGCATTTT.

The CDR3 region has the DNA TGTGCCAGCAGCTTAGGACAGATGAACACTGAAGCTTTCTTT. Translating it yields CASSLGQMNTEAFF. V gene TRBV7-8 combines with J gene TRBJ1-1, with D possibly being TRBD1 (5 bases). This CDR3 has 14 residues. Trimming shortened V by 1 base and J by 0 bases, and 6 bases separated the two germline ends. Germline CDR1 and CDR2: SGHVS and FQNEAQ. Full variable domain (remainder filled in from reference TRBV7-8 and TRBJ1-1): GAGVSQSPRYKVAKRGQDVALRCDPISGHVSLFWYQQALGQGPEFLTYFQNEAQLDKSGLPSDRFFAERPEGSVSTLKIQRTQQEDSAVYLCASSLGQMNTEAFFGQGTRLTVV.

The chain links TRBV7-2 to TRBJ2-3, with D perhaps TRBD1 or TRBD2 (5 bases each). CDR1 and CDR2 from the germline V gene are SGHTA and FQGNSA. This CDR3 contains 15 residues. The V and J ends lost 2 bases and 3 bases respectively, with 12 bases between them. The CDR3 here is CASSLQVGETDTQYF. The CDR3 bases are TGTGCCAGCAGCTTACAAGTGGGGGAGACAGATACGCAGTATTTT.

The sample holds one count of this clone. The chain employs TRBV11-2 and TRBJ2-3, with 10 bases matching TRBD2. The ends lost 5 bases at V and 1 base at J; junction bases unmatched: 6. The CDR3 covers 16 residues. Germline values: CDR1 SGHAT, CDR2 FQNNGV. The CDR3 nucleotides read TGTGCCAGCAGCGAGCGGGGGGGTTTGCGCACAGATACGCAGTATTTT. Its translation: CASSERGGLRTDTQYF.

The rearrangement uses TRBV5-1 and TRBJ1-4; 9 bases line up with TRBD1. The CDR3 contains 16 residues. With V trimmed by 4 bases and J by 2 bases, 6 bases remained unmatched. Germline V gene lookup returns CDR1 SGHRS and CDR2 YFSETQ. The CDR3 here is CASSPGTGRTNEKLFF. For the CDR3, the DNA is TGCGCCAGCAGCCCCGGGACAGGGAGGACTAATGAAAAACTGTTTTTT.

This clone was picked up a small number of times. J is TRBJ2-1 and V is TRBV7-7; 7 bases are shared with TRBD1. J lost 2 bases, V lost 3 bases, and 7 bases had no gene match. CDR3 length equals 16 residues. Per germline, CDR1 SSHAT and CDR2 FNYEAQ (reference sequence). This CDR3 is CASSFTVGGTYNEQFF. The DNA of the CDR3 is TGTGCCAGCAGCTTTACGGTAGGGGGCACCTACAATGAGCAGTTCTTC.

Here the CDR3 reads CASSQVGVRGSQETQYF. For the CDR3, the DNA is TGCGCCAGCAGCCAAGTAGGAGTTCGCGGGAGCCAAGAGACCCAGTACTTC. The gene calls are TRBV4-1 and TRBJ2-5; 7 bases map to TRBD2. Trimming took 1 base from V and 1 from J; bases not matched to a gene: 9. In germline, CDR1 is MGHRA, CDR2 YSYEKL. This CDR3 has 17 residues.

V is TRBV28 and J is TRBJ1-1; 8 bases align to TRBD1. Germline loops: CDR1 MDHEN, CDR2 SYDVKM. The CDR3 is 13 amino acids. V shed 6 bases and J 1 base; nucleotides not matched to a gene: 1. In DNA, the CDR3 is TGTGCCAGCAGACAGGGGGGGAACACTGAAGCTTTCTTT. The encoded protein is CASRQGGNTEAFF.

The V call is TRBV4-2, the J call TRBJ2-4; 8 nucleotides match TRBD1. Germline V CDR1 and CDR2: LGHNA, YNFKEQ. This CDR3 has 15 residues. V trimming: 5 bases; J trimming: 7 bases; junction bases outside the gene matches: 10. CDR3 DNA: TGTGCCAGCAGCAGTCCCCGGACAGGGTGGAACATTCAGTACTTC. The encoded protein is CASSSPRTGWNIQYF.

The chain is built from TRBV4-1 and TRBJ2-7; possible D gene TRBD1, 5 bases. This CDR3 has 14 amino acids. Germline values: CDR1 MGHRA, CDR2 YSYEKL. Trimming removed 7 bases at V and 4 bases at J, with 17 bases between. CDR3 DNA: TGCGCCAGCAACCCCCTGGGGCACGGTTACGAGCAGTACTTC. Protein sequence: CASNPLGHGYEQYF.